A single sample gave rise to the 7 T cell receptor beta chains below, sequenced in a study of T cells after yellow fever vaccination. TCRdb redid the calling of the 5' RACE reads with MiXCR, one entry per CDR3 protein. The table lists approximately 250,000 distinct CDR3 sequences, about 5% of them singletons. The specimen comprised CD4+ T cells sorted from PBMCs, sampled on the day of the yellow fever booster vaccination. These receptors all stem from a man in his late teens or twenties who received the YFV17D yellow fever vaccine.

Ten or more counts support this clonotype. The chain employs TRBV4-2 and TRBJ2-7; D remains unclear. This CDR3 spans 11 amino acids. Trimming took 4 bases from V and 3 from J, leaving 4 bases between them. The germline gives CDR1 LGHNA, CDR2 YNFKEQ. CDR3 in DNA: TGTGCCAGCAGCCGGAACTACGAGCAGTACTTC. It encodes CASSRNYEQYF.

This clonotype has more than one count but fewer than ten. The V and J genes are TRBV20-1 and TRBJ1-2, with D uncertain. V lost 4 bases to trimming and J lost 2 bases, with 8 bases between them. The length of the CDR3 is 12 residues. Germline CDR1 DFQATT, CDR2 SNEGSKA (reference sequence). In nucleotides, the CDR3 is TGCAGTGCTACCGCTCCGAACTATGGCTACACCTTC. Translated, it gives CSATAPNYGYTF.

In this sample, this clonotype turned up many times. The chain recombines TRBV6-5 with TRBJ1-6; possible D gene TRBD1, 5 bases. This CDR3 has 14 residues. Trimming took 10 bases from V and 7 from J, leaving 17 bases between them. The germline V gene has CDR1 MNHEY and CDR2 SVGAGI. The CDR3 DNA reads as TGTGCCAATCTCACAGCGGGGCTCAATTCACCCCTCCACTTT. Translation: CANLTAGLNSPLHF.

This clonotype was observed a few times. The chain has TRBV6-1 and TRBJ2-7, with 13 bases aligning to TRBD2. Per the germline V gene, CDR1 is MNHNS and CDR2 is SASEGT. J was trimmed by 6 bases and V by 2 bases; bases with no gene match: 16. The CDR3 runs to 19 residues. CDR3 protein: CASSEFQPGLAGNLCEQYF. CDR3 sequence (DNA): TGTGCCAGCAGTGAATTCCAGCCGGGACTAGCGGGGAACCTTTGCGAGCAGTACTTC.

This clonotype was found many times. This CDR3 is CASSHILALGGETQYF. CDR3 DNA: TGCGCCAGCAGCCATATACTAGCTCTCGGAGGGGAGACCCAGTACTTC. The chain joins TRBV4-1 to TRBJ2-5; D might be TRBD2 (6 bases). This CDR3 has 16 residues. V was pared by 3 bases and J by 5 bases, with 19 bases between. Germline lookup yields CDR1 MGHRA and CDR2 YSYEKL.

This clonotype was picked up a small number of times. The chain joins TRBV20-1 to TRBJ1-1; weak D call: TRBD1 (6 bases). The V end was cut by 2 bases, the J end by 0 bases, with 13 bases between. The CDR3 runs to 15 residues. Germline CDR1 is DFQATT and CDR2 is SNEGSKA (reference sequence). The CDR3 sequence is CSARTRGALNTEAFF. The CDR3 DNA sequence: TGCAGTGCTAGAACCAGGGGCGCCCTGAACACTGAAGCTTTCTTT.

V usage is TRBV4-3 and J usage is TRBJ1-2; TRBD1 might be the D (6 bases). V lost 0 bases and J 4 bases, leaving 12 bases between the germline ends. Germline assignment: CDR1 LGHNA and CDR2 YSLEER. This CDR3 has 15 amino acids. CDR3 protein: CASSQESGAGYGYTF. The CDR3 DNA sequence: TGCGCCAGCAGCCAAGAATCGGGGGCAGGCTATGGCTACACCTTC.